This is a list of T cell receptor beta chains from one sample in a study of cytomegalovirus exposure and HLA in healthy donors. Here immunoSEQ multiplex PCR was the method, and the copy in TCRdb shows in-frame clones only, minus some. The sample has 130,000 or so clones. The sample was PBMCs. These receptors all stem from a woman aged 18 to 35 in good health and CMV-seronegative. CDR3s include the opening cysteine and the closing phenylalanine or tryptophan. Fields, in order: V gene, J gene, D gene, CDR3 protein, CDR3 DNA. D genes are given only for firm matches.

TRBV4-3	TRBJ1-1	.	CASRIRVFQNTEAFF	TGCGCCAGCAGGATCAGGGTGTTCCAGAACACTGAAGCTTTCTTT
TRBV19	TRBJ1-1	.	CASQSLMADTEAFF	TGTGCCAGCCAGTCACTGATGGCGGACACTGAAGCTTTCTTT
TRBV2	TRBJ2-1	TRBD2	CASKGGASGTGWNEQFF	TGTGCCAGCAAAGGGGGCGCTAGCGGGACGGGGTGGAATGAGCAGTTCTTC
TRBV4-1	TRBJ2-1	.	CASSQRLGTQAYNEQFF	TGCGCCAGCAGCCAAAGATTGGGGACTCAAGCCTACAATGAGCAGTTCTTC
TRBV6-1	TRBJ2-5	TRBD1	CASSLSAGGLETQYF	TGTGCCAGCAGCCTATCGGCAGGGGGCTTAGAGACCCAGTACTTC
TRBV6-5	TRBJ2-3	.	CATTGSGYTQYF	TGTGCCACCACCGGGAGTGGGTATACGCAGTATTTT
TRBV7-8	TRBJ1-2	.	CASSVSGDGLYGYTF	TGTGCCAGCAGCGTCTCGGGGGACGGACTCTATGGCTACACCTTC
TRBV7-9	TRBJ2-7	TRBD2	CASSLVGTSNEQYF	TGTGCCAGCAGCTTAGTGGGGACTAGTAACGAGCAGTACTTC
TRBV5-1	TRBJ2-7	TRBD2	CASSLRTSGAYEQYF	TGCGCCAGCAGCTTGCGTACTAGCGGCGCCTACGAGCAGTACTTC
TRBV5-1	TRBJ2-3	TRBD1	CASSLVQGSTDTQYF	TGCGCCAGCAGCTTGGTACAGGGGAGCACAGATACGCAGTATTTT
TRBV9	TRBJ1-1	TRBD1	CASSTSDRVNTEAFF	TGTGCCAGCAGCACTTCGGACAGGGTGAACACTGAAGCTTTCTTT
TRBV6-1	TRBJ2-7	TRBD2	CASSEALWSGSSYEQYF	TGTGCCAGCAGTGAAGCGCTGTGGAGCGGGAGCTCCTACGAGCAGTACTTC
TRBV11-1	TRBJ2-1	.	CASSLSGVEQFF	TGTGCCAGCAGCTTATCCGGGGTTGAGCAGTTCTTC
TRBV2	TRBJ1-3	.	CASSELWDTDSGNTIYF	TGTGCCAGCAGTGAACTGTGGGACACCGACTCTGGAAACACCATATATTTT
TRBV9	TRBJ2-7	.	CASSPQGNRDLTYEQYF	TGTGCCAGCAGCCCCCAAGGTAACAGGGATTTAACCTACGAGCAGTACTTC